The next 17 T cell receptor beta chains were all read from a single sample in a study of human T cells and chemical hapten exposure. Using its own MiXCR run on the RACE reads, TCRdb lists one record per CDR3 protein. In the table there are approximately 79,000 distinct CDR3 sequences, roughly 8.6% of which are singletons. Sample time point: healthy volunteer bleed at 6 weeks. Sequencing started from total RNA isolated from unfractionated whole blood. The specimen sequenced was whole blood. The receptors stem from a male donor in good health. Some clones in this sample may be carry-over from other donors' samples.

There are many counts of this clonotype. The chain is built from TRBV12-3 or TRBV12-4 and TRBJ1-2, with a possible D match to TRBD1 (5 bases). The CDR3 runs to 14 residues. Trimming removed 5 bases at V and 5 bases at J, with 15 bases between. The CDR3 spells CASSVGGTGYGYTF. The CDR3 DNA follows: TGTGCCAGCAGTGTCGGGGGGACGGGGTATGGCTACACCTTC.

This clonotype was picked up a small number of times. The CDR3 nucleotides are TGTGCCAGCAAAGGACTAGCGCCAACCTACGAGCAGTACTTC. Its translation is CASKGLAPTYEQYF. J is TRBJ2-7 and V is TRBV6-1; 9 nucleotides match TRBD2. The CDR3 extends over 14 amino acids. The V gene end was trimmed by 7 bases and the J gene end by 2 bases; junction bases not matched to a gene: 6. From germline, CDR1 is MNHNS and CDR2 SASEGT.

This clonotype was observed a few times. This sequence joins TRBV20-1 and TRBJ1-4; maybe TRBD1 (6 bases). V dropped 3 bases and J dropped 6 bases, with 8 bases sitting between them. CDR1 DFQATT and CDR2 SNEGSKA come from the germline V gene (reference sequence). This CDR3 contains 12 residues. The CDR3 DNA is TGCAGTGCTAGGGGGGCCGATGAAAAACTGTTTTTT. Translating gives CSARGADEKLFF.

The genes are TRBV20-1 and TRBJ2-3; D remains unclear. The CDR3 has 15 residues. The germline CDR1 and CDR2 sequences are DFQATT and SNEGSKA (reference sequence). Trimming shortened V by 3 bases and J by 0 bases, and 13 bases separated the two germline ends. Here the CDR3 reads CSASRPQGSTDTQYF. In DNA form, the CDR3 reads TGCAGTGCTAGTCGCCCACAAGGCAGCACAGATACGCAGTATTTT.

The chain recombines TRBV10-3 with TRBJ2-1; D unclear. In germline, CDR1 is ENHRY, CDR2 SYGVKD. V gave up 3 bases and J gave up 5 bases, with 8 bases separating them. The length of the CDR3 is 13 residues. CDR3 in amino acids: CAISEAANNEQFF. The DNA of the CDR3 is TGTGCCATCAGTGAAGCAGCTAACAATGAGCAGTTCTTC.

The chain carries TRBV4-1 and TRBJ1-4; TRBD1 is a possible D gene (5 bases). The V gene's germline CDR1 is MGHRA and CDR2 YSYEKL. The CDR3 has 17 residues. Trimming left V 5 bases short and J 8 bases short, with 24 bases between. Here the CDR3 DNA reads TGCGCCAGCAGCTCCGTCCCACCGGAGGGACTGGGAGAAAAACTGTTTTTT. Its protein product is CASSSVPPEGLGEKLFF.

In its sample, this clonotype was seen a few times. The chain uses TRBV3-1 and TRBJ2-3; 8 bases line up with TRBD1. This CDR3 has 16 amino acids. With V trimmed by 4 bases and J by 2 bases, 8 bases remained unmatched. Germline V gene data show CDR1 as LGHDT and CDR2 as YNNKEL (reference sequence). CDR3 nucleotides: TGTGCCAGCAGCCTCGGACAGGGCGGACTCACAGATACGCAGTATTTT. Encoded protein: CASSLGQGGLTDTQYF.

The chain combines TRBV14 with TRBJ2-2, with TRBD1 matching over 9 bases. This CDR3 has 15 amino acids. Germline CDR1 reads SGHDN; CDR2 reads FVKESK. The V and J ends lost 1 base and 6 bases, in that order; junction bases with no gene match: 3. The CDR3: CASSQARDRAGELFF. CDR3 nucleotide sequence: TGTGCCAGCAGCCAAGCCCGGGACAGGGCCGGGGAGCTGTTTTTT.

This chain joins TRBV6-2 or TRBV6-3 and TRBJ2-4; weak D call: TRBD1 (5 bases). Trimming shortened V by 4 bases and J by 3 bases, and 16 bases separated the two germline ends. The CDR3 runs to 16 residues. Per germline, CDR1 MNHEY and CDR2 SVGEGT. In nucleotides, the CDR3 is TGTGCCAGCAGTTGGGTGACAGCTAACAACAAAAACATTCAGTACTTC. Its translation: CASSWVTANNKNIQYF.

A few counts support this clonotype. The chain combines TRBV7-8 with TRBJ2-3; TRBD2 agrees at 7 bases. The CDR3 is made up of 17 amino acids. The trim removed 4 bases at V and 6 bases at J, leaving 16 bases unmatched. Germline values: CDR1 SGHVS, CDR2 FQNEAQ. CDR3: CASSSFRGGSDLDTQYF. The CDR3 nucleotides read TGTGCCAGCAGCTCCTTTCGGGGCGGGAGCGATTTGGATACGCAGTATTTT.

A few counts support this clonotype. The rearrangement joins TRBV20-1 to TRBJ2-2, with D maybe TRBD2 (5 bases). CDR1 DFQATT and CDR2 SNEGSKA come from the germline V gene (reference sequence). V was cut by 5 bases and J by 1 base, with 11 bases left in between. This CDR3 region has 14 residues. The CDR3 sequence is CSAFGEQNTGELFF. CDR3 nucleotide sequence: TGCAGTGCTTTTGGGGAGCAGAACACCGGGGAGCTGTTTTTT.

This clonotype was seen a handful of times. The V gene is TRBV7-9, the J gene TRBJ1-1; 9 bases match TRBD1. Germline V gene data show CDR1 as SEHNR and CDR2 as FQNEAQ (reference sequence). This CDR3 spans 15 amino acids. Losses at the gene ends were 5 bases for V and 1 base for J; bases not matched to a gene: 5. The chain's CDR3 is CASSQGQGKNTEAFF. CDR3 sequence (DNA): TGTGCCAGCAGCCAGGGACAGGGAAAGAACACTGAAGCTTTCTTT.

With regard to this clonotype: The final CDR3 position lacks the conserved phenylalanine or tryptophan, pointing to a likely read error. V gene TRBV3-1 combines with J gene TRBJ2-7, with D perhaps matching TRBD2 (5 bases). CDR3 length: 14 amino acids. CDR1 LGHDT and CDR2 YNNKEL come from the germline V gene (reference sequence). CDR3 amino acids: CASSQDLTTYGQYS. In nucleotides, the CDR3 is TGTGCCAGCAGCCAAGATCTGACTACCTACGGGCAGTACTCC.

The table lists this clonotype with a few counts. The gene calls are TRBV7-7 and TRBJ2-2; 10 nucleotides agree with TRBD2. Germline loops: CDR1 SSHAT, CDR2 FNYEAQ (reference sequence). This CDR3 contains 17 residues. V lost 5 bases and J lost 6; bases outside the gene matches: 12. The CDR3 is CASSISGGPLGPGELFF. DNA of the CDR3: TGTGCCAGCAGCATTAGCGGGGGGCCCCTGGGTCCCGGGGAGCTGTTTTTT. Full variable domain (missing parts from reference TRBV7-7 and TRBJ2-2): GAGVSQSPRYKVTKRGQDVTLRCDPISSHATLYWYQQALGQGPEFLTYFNYEAQPDKSGLPSDRFSAERPEGSISTLTIQRTEQRDSAMYRCASSISGGPLGPGELFFGEGSRLTVL.

This chain connects TRBV3-2 to TRBJ2-7; the table gives TRBD1 as D, unverified against the DNA. TRBV3-2 is deemed a pseudogene. The CDR3 runs to 16 residues. The DNA for the CDR3 is TGTGCCAGCAGCCGCGGCGGGGGGGGGCTGGACGACGAGCAGTACTTC. Its protein product is CASSRGGGGLDDEQYF.

V and J are TRBV29-1 and TRBJ2-3; a possible D gene is TRBD2 (5 bases). Germline loops: CDR1 SQVTM, CDR2 ANQGSEA. This CDR3 contains 16 residues. Trimming removed 4 bases from V and 8 bases from J, with 25 bases in between. The CDR3 loop reads CSVGEPGREGVSTQYF. Here the CDR3 DNA reads TGCAGCGTTGGAGAACCTGGACGGGAAGGAGTAAGTACGCAGTATTTT.

The chain is built from TRBV5-1 and TRBJ1-4; maybe TRBD1 (5 bases). The CDR3 runs 14 residues. Germline assignment: CDR1 SGHRS and CDR2 YFSETQ. V dropped 0 bases and J dropped 5 bases, with 8 bases sitting between them. In DNA, the CDR3 is TGCGCCAGCAGCTTGGGCGGGGGAAATGAAAAACTGTTTTTT. It yields the protein CASSLGGGNEKLFF.